The 27 T cell receptor beta chains below were found in one sample sequenced in a study of CD8+ T cells in alopecia areata. As for treatment: oral pan-JAK inhibitor, 5-10 mg twice daily. Extracted from the samples, RNA was reverse transcribed into cDNA to serve as the sequencing template. Sequencing used immunoSEQ multiplex PCR; TCRdb keeps in-frame clones, though not all of them. The data show about 130,000 clones, with around half seen just once and roughly 15% held by the top ten. The sample in question was CD8+ T cells sorted from blood, obtained at week 4, from a patient treated with tofacitinib. The receptors were sampled from a human donor with alopecia areata.

The V call is TRBV2, the J call TRBJ2-7, with 10 bases lining up with TRBD1. This CDR3 has 13 amino acids. In germline, CDR1 is SNHLY, CDR2 FYNNEI. The trim removed 6 bases at V and 6 bases at J, leaving 5 bases unmatched. In nucleotides, the CDR3 is TGTGCCAGCAGGGGGACAGGGGAGGGCGAGCAGTACTTC. Its protein is CASRGTGEGEQYF.

This chain links TRBV27 with TRBJ2-1; TRBD2 matches 11 bases. The CDR3 runs to 15 residues. In germline, CDR1 is MNHEY, CDR2 SMNVEV (reference sequence). The V segment lost 5 bases and the J segment 5 bases; nucleotides outside the gene matches: 5. Here the CDR3 DNA reads TGTGCCAGCAGTAGACTAGCGGGGAAGAACAATGAGCAGTTCTTC. It specifies CASSRLAGKNNEQFF.

The chain recombines TRBV30 with TRBJ2-1, with 8 nucleotides matching TRBD2. The germline V gene has CDR1 GTSNPN and CDR2 SVGIG (reference sequence). The CDR3 covers 14 residues. The V and J ends lost 2 bases and 4 bases, in that order; junction bases with no gene match: 4. The CDR3 here is CAWSTLAGYNEQFF. In DNA, the CDR3 is TGTGCCTGGAGTACTTTAGCGGGATACAATGAGCAGTTCTTC.

Comment on this clone: The same CDR3 arises from other DNA sequences in this sample as well. The rearrangement joins TRBV30 to TRBJ2-7; D uncertain. The length of the CDR3 is 13 residues. The germline gives CDR1 GTSNPN, CDR2 SVGIG (reference sequence). V shed 0 bases and J shed 3 bases, with 9 bases lying between them. CDR3 residues: CAWSVTASYEQYF. DNA for the CDR3: TGTGCCTGGAGTGTAACGGCGAGCTACGAGCAGTACTTC.

This clone was seen a few times. The gene calls are TRBV7-8 and TRBJ2-3; TRBD2 aligns across 9 bases. Per the germline V gene, CDR1 is SGHVS and CDR2 is FQNEAQ. With 2 bases clipped from V and 5 bases from J, the junction kept 5 bases outside the gene matches. The CDR3 is made up of 15 amino acids. The CDR3 region has the DNA TGTGCCAGCAGCTTACCTAGCGGGGAGGTAGATACGCAGTATTTT. Translated: CASSLPSGEVDTQYF.

CDR3 bases: TGTGCCAGTAGTCTTACAGGTACGGGGTACTACGAGCAGTACTTC. Translation: CASSLTGTGYYEQYF. The chain recombines TRBV19 with TRBJ2-7, with D perhaps TRBD1 or TRBD2 (5 bases each). CDR3 length: 15 amino acids. V was trimmed by 5 bases and J by 3 bases, leaving 17 bases between them. The germline V gene has CDR1 LNHDA and CDR2 SQIVND (reference sequence). The full variable domain, in which reference TRBV19 and TRBJ2-7 provide the parts outside the CDR3, is DGGITQSPKYLFRKEGQNVTLSCEQNLNHDAMYWYRQDPGQGLRLIYYSQIVNDFQKGDIAEGYSVSREKKESFPLTVTSAQKNPTAFYLCASSLTGTGYYEQYFGPGTRLTVT.

To note about this clone: This is likely an artifact of a read error, given a far larger clone one base away. Within the sample, other DNA sequences also encode this same CDR3. The chain uses TRBV11-2 and TRBJ1-2; no definite D call. Germline lookup yields CDR1 SGHAT and CDR2 FQNNGV. V lost 1 base and J 4 bases, leaving 7 bases between the germline ends. CDR3 size: 13 residues. The CDR3 region is CASSLGVPYGYTF. The CDR3 bases are TGTGCCAGCAGCTTAGGGGTCCCCTATGGCTACACCTTC.

The chain joins TRBV29-1 to TRBJ2-7; weak D call: TRBD1 (6 bases). In germline, CDR1 is SQVTM, CDR2 ANQGSEA. The CDR3 is 14 amino acids. V lost 8 bases and J lost 1, with 18 bases in between. Here the CDR3 DNA reads TGCAGCACAATCGGACAGCAGCCTTCCTACGAGCAGTACTTC. Its protein product is CSTIGQQPSYEQYF.

This chain joins TRBV5-1 and TRBJ2-1; 11 positions match TRBD2. The CDR3 has 15 amino acids. Germline loops: CDR1 SGHRS, CDR2 YFSETQ. The V gene end was trimmed by 1 base and the J gene end by 7 bases; junction bases not matched to a gene: 4. The DNA of the CDR3 is TGCGCCAGCAGCTTGACTAGCGGGGGATTAAATGAGCAGTTCTTC. Encoded protein: CASSLTSGGLNEQFF.

Of note for this clone: This sequence is one base from a far larger clone and is likely a read error. The chain joins TRBV13 to TRBJ2-5; the match to TRBD1 covers 9 bases. The J segment lost 0 bases and the V segment lost 3 bases, leaving 2 bases of the junction unmatched. Germline V lookup: CDR1 PRHDT, CDR2 FYEKMQ (reference sequence). This CDR3 has 15 residues. DNA for the CDR3: TGTGCCAGCAGCTTGGGGACAGGGCACCAAGAGACCCAGTACTTC. Amino acid sequence: CASSLGTGHQETQYF.

V is TRBV29-1 and J is TRBJ2-1; TRBD2 is a possible D gene (7 bases). Germline CDR1 and CDR2: SQVTM and ANQGSEA. Trimming removed 7 bases from V and 6 bases from J, with 13 bases in between. This CDR3 is built from 12 residues. CDR3: CSGGGGINEQFF. In nucleotides, the CDR3 is TGCAGCGGGGGGGGCGGTATCAATGAGCAGTTCTTC.

This clone showed up just a few times. The V call is TRBV7-9, the J call TRBJ2-3; D is unresolved. Between the trimmed V and J ends, which lost 6 bases and 3 bases, there was a span of 10 bases. Germline V gene lookup returns CDR1 SEHNR and CDR2 FQNEAQ (reference sequence). CDR3 length: 13 amino acids. The chain's CDR3 is CASRFNSTDTQYF. DNA for the CDR3: TGTGCCAGCAGGTTTAACAGTACAGATACGCAGTATTTT.

There are a few counts of this clone. J is TRBJ2-5 and V is TRBV29-1, with D perhaps TRBD1 (5 bases). The V gene's germline CDR1 is SQVTM and CDR2 ANQGSEA. Trimming cost V 6 bases and J 5 bases, with 13 bases left between them. The CDR3 is made up of 12 amino acids. The CDR3 DNA reads TGCAGCGTCGGGTCTTCAGGGGAGACCCAGTACTTC. Residues: CSVGSSGETQYF. Complete variable domain (other parts from reference TRBV29-1 and TRBJ2-5): SAVISQKPSRDICQRGTSLTIQCQVDSQVTMMFWYRQQPGQSLTLIATANQGSEATYESGFVIDKFPISRPNLTFSTLTVSNMSPEDSSIYLCSVGSSGETQYFGPGTRLLVL.

The J gene is TRBJ2-7, the V gene TRBV10-3; the D gene could be TRBD1 or TRBD2 (6 bases each). CDR1 and CDR2 from the germline V gene are ENHRY and SYGVKD. This CDR3 contains 16 residues. The V and J ends lost 7 bases and 2 bases respectively, with 21 bases between them. The CDR3 nucleotides are TGTGCCATCACCTCTGAGAGGGGGGTTCCAGCCTACGAGCAGTACTTC. Its translation is CAITSERGVPAYEQYF.

The chain carries TRBV15 and TRBJ1-5, with 7 bases identical to TRBD1. CDR1 and CDR2 from the germline V gene are LNHNV and YYDKDF (reference sequence). The CDR3 is 15 amino acids. Trimming took 0 bases from V and 7 from J; bases not matched to a gene: 6. The CDR3 spells CATSRDGGGRQPQHF. The CDR3 DNA reads TGTGCCACCAGCAGAGATGGAGGGGGCAGACAGCCCCAGCATTTT.

The chain's CDR3 is CASSHNRLAGGRSYEQYF. The CDR3 nucleotides are TGTGCCAGCAGCCACAATCGACTAGCGGGGGGCCGATCCTACGAGCAGTACTTC. The chain links TRBV4-2 to TRBJ2-7; 13 bases are shared with TRBD2. This CDR3 comprises 18 residues. V shed 3 bases and J 1 base; nucleotides not matched to a gene: 9. Germline V lookup: CDR1 LGHNA, CDR2 YNFKEQ.

This chain joins TRBV9 and TRBJ2-3; D gene unclear. Deletions cut 0 bases from V and 0 bases from J, with 11 bases between. Germline V CDR1 and CDR2: SGDLS, YYNGEE. This CDR3 has 16 amino acids. The CDR3 loop is CASSVADGSSTDTQYF. The DNA for the CDR3 is TGTGCCAGCAGCGTAGCTGACGGATCTAGCACAGATACGCAGTATTTT.

This clone was detected only a few times. The chain employs TRBV19 and TRBJ1-5; 10 nucleotides match TRBD1. The CDR3 runs 14 residues. Germline trimming cut 7 bases from V and 5 bases from J; bases unmatched to any gene: 5. Germline V gene lookup returns CDR1 LNHDA and CDR2 SQIVND (reference sequence). CDR3: CASNLGQGYQPQHF. The CDR3 DNA is TGTGCCAGTAACCTGGGACAGGGGTATCAGCCCCAGCATTTT.

This rearrangement joins TRBV5-4 to TRBJ1-2; D is unresolved. The length of the CDR3 is 13 residues. V was shortened by 2 bases and J by 4 bases, with 9 bases between the two germline ends. Germline V gene lookup returns CDR1 SGHNT and CDR2 YYREEE (reference sequence). CDR3 protein: CASSLRPPYGYTF. The CDR3 coding sequence is TGTGCCAGCAGCTTAAGACCGCCCTATGGCTACACCTTC.

The V gene is TRBV7-9, the J gene TRBJ2-7; D is uncertain. This CDR3 region has 13 residues. Trimming took 8 bases from V and 0 from J, leaving 11 bases between them. Germline lookup yields CDR1 SEHNR and CDR2 FQNEAQ (reference sequence). The CDR3 DNA reads TGTGCCAGCGTGCTGTCTAGCTCCTACGAGCAGTACTTC. The encoded protein is CASVLSSSYEQYF.

This clone appeared many times. The chain has TRBV9 and TRBJ1-1; no firm D call. The CDR3 is made up of 15 amino acids. Trimming took 0 bases from V and 4 from J, leaving 13 bases between them. CDR1 is SGDLS and CDR2 is YYNGEE in the germline V gene. CDR3 sequence (DNA): TGTGCCAGCAGCGTAGGAGCGGGTGAGGGCACTGAAGCTTTCTTT. Translated: CASSVGAGEGTEAFF.

The CDR3 sequence is CAWSAGTGELFF. The CDR3 DNA follows: TGTGCCTGGAGTGCAGGCACCGGGGAGCTGTTTTTT. The gene calls are TRBV30 and TRBJ2-2; D uncertain. Trimming shortened V by 1 base and J by 4 bases, and 4 bases separated the two germline ends. This CDR3 comprises 12 residues. Germline CDR1 GTSNPN, CDR2 SVGIG (reference sequence).

This clone has a handful of counts. V usage is TRBV29-1 and J usage is TRBJ2-5, with unresolved D. Germline values: CDR1 SQVTM, CDR2 ANQGSEA. The V gene lost 6 bases and the J gene lost 2 bases, with 13 bases spanning the gap. The CDR3 is made up of 13 amino acids. The CDR3 bases are TGCAGCGTCTACATGGACGTTCAAGAGACCCAGTACTTC. This gives the protein CSVYMDVQETQYF.

This clone has a count of ten or more. CDR3 sequence (DNA): TGTGCCAGCAGTGACGGGGGCATCTCTGGGGCCAACGTCCTGACTTTC. Its translation: CASSDGGISGANVLTF. This chain links TRBV6-4 with TRBJ2-6; possible D gene TRBD1, 6 bases. Germline loops: CDR1 MRHNA, CDR2 SNTAGT. Trimming stripped 2 bases from V and 0 bases from J, with 8 bases between. The CDR3 is made up of 16 amino acids.

This chain uses TRBV30 with TRBJ1-5; D remains ambiguous. Trimming left V 5 bases short and J 7 bases short, with 9 bases between. Looked up from germline, CDR1 is GTSNPN and CDR2 is SVGIG (reference sequence). The CDR3 contains 11 residues. CDR3 region: CAWGEGQPQHF. Here the CDR3 DNA reads TGTGCCTGGGGGGAGGGACAGCCCCAGCATTTT. Supplemented by reference TRBV30 and TRBJ1-5, the full variable domain reads SQTIHQWPATLVQPVGSPLSLECTVEGTSNPNLYWYRQAAGRGLQLLFYSVGIGQISSEVPQNLSASRPQDRQFILSSKKLLLSDSGFYLCAWGEGQPQHFGDGTRLSIL.

This clone was detected only once. The chain is built from TRBV9 and TRBJ1-2, with D perhaps TRBD1 (5 bases). The CDR3 totals 14 residues. Germline CDR1 and CDR2: SGDLS and YYNGEE. The germline V and J ends were trimmed by 0 bases and 7 bases, with 13 bases remaining between them. The CDR3 protein is CASSVVGGESGYTF. CDR3 nucleotides: TGTGCCAGCAGCGTAGTTGGGGGGGAAAGTGGCTACACCTTC.

This chain connects TRBV7-2 to TRBJ1-6; D gene unclear. The CDR3 spans 13 residues. Trimming removed 2 bases from V and 5 bases from J, with 4 bases in between. Germline CDR1 is SGHTA and CDR2 is FQGNSA. For the CDR3, the DNA is TGTGCCAGCAGCTTAATAGATAATTCACCCCTCCACTTT. Protein product: CASSLIDNSPLHF.